This T cell receptor (beta chain) was retrieved from a study of CD8+ T cells in alopecia areata listed by TCRdb under 2018. In terms of the full investigation: The treated patients took part in an open-label pilot trial in which moderate-to-severe alopecia areata was treated with oral tofacitinib at 5 to 10 mg twice daily. Patients stayed on tofacitinib for 6 to 18 months and then had 6 months of follow-up off drug so that delayed response and recurrence could be assessed. In both human patients and the C3H/HeJ mouse model, the study applied high-throughput TCRbeta sequencing to look at T cell clonal expansion in alopecia areata. Human TCRbeta sequencing covered scalp tissue and sorted CD4+ and CD8+ peripheral blood T cells from patchy and totalis/universalis alopecia areata patients and healthy controls. Biopsies were taken from tofacitinib-treated patients at baseline and at 4 and 24 weeks of treatment, and a later scalp biopsy was taken in several of the tofacitinib-treated patients. Scalp clonality was compared across normal scalp (n=4), patchy alopecia areata scalp (n=8), and alopecia totalis/universalis scalp (n=8). RNA was obtained with the PAXgene miRNA kit for fixed scalp, the miRNeasy kit for PBMCs, and the RNeasy kit for mouse skin. Amplification of TCRbeta CDR3 regions was done by immunoSEQ multiplex PCR using 35 Vbeta forward primers and 13 Jbeta reverse primers.

This clone was observed a few times. The antigen it binds to is not known. Base quality data are lacking; no much larger clone is found one base away. V is pared back by 4 bases and J by 3 bases, with 15 bases lying between the germline termini. The CDR3 holds 14 amino acids from the cysteine to the phenylalanine. Just the 42-base CDR3 DNA is kept, in frame starting at base 1. In the germline V gene (reference sequence), CDR1 corresponds to GTSNPN and CDR2 to SVGIG. Overall results and qualifications from the work: Compared with normal scalp, lesional scalp, particularly in alopecia totalis/universalis, had higher clonality and more expanded CD8+ clones, which suggests antigenic drive. Unlike mouse skin, which is dominated by gammadelta T cells, normal human skin has resident alphabeta T cells that are also sequenced, and this complicates analysis of the scalp TCR repertoire. Compared with mice, TCR sequences shared between patients were less clear, possibly partly because of HLA diversity across the patient population.

The time point label here, explained by the study, means: baseline before oral tofacitinib. Peripheral blood and lesional scalp punch biopsies were obtained from patients with alopecia areata. After PBMCs were isolated by density centrifugation and stained for CD3, CD4 and CD8, a FACSAria was used to sort CD4+ and CD8+ T cells. The protocol used for the library was the immunoSEQ multiplex PCR assay. To provide template for TCR sequencing, every sample had RNA extracted and reverse transcribed into cDNA. SuperScript III was used to make first-strand cDNA, primed with a 2:1 mix of oligo-dT and random hexamers. A synthetic immune receptor repertoire was used to measure amplification bias, and any remaining bias was corrected computationally. On the study's bioinformatics: Raw reads were preprocessed to remove errors, and CDR3 was defined by IMGT conventions from the conserved cysteine to phenylalanine. Clonality was calculated as 1 minus Shannon entropy normalized by log2 of the number of productive unique TCRs. Whether scalp clones were CD4 or CD8 was inferred by matching scalp TCRbeta sequences against CD4 and CD8 repertoires sorted from blood. Imported from immuneACCESS, the table was reduced by TCRdb to in-frame sequences with V and J called. These copies leave out some clones; in studies compared against another copy, an unresolved V gene accounts for under half, and the cause of the remainder is not known. For V, J and clone size, that table is used; D and trimming come from the DNA. The sample includes 140,000 to 150,000 clones, with around 50% observed a single time. The top ten clones comprise under 6.5% of the sample.

Specimen: CD4+ T cells sorted from blood, collected at week 0. The chain is made from TRBV30 and TRBJ1-2, with TRBD1 tentatively as D gene (6 bases match). The sequence was obtained from a human donor with alopecia areata. The CDR3 here reads CAWIGQLGYYGYTF. The DNA reads TGTGCCTGGATCGGACAGCTCGGATACTATGGCTACACCTTC.